Each of the 5 T cell receptor beta chains below was sequenced from the same sample in a study of blood T cell repertoires in COVID-19. Repertoires were generated with immunoSEQ multiplex PCR, while TCRdb's copy carries only in-frame clones and drops some. Here the sample spans 250,000 or so clones, approximately 89% being singletons. What was sequenced was PBMCs or T cells enriched from blood (not recorded which). These TCRs come from a woman between 40 and 55 years old who had been exposed to COVID-19.

V gene TRBV11-2 combines with J gene TRBJ2-3, with 8 bases that match TRBD1. Trimming removed 4 bases from V and 2 bases from J; junction bases left unmatched: 5. This CDR3 has 15 amino acids. The germline gives CDR1 SGHAT, CDR2 FQNNGV. CDR3 nucleotides: TGTGCCAGCAGCTCGACAGGGGCGCCCACAGATACGCAGTATTTT. Translated, it gives CASSSTGAPTDTQYF.

This rearrangement joins TRBV7-3 to TRBJ2-3, with a tentative D call TRBD2 (6 bases). Looked up from germline, CDR1 is SGHTA and CDR2 is FQGTGA. The CDR3 is 14 amino acids. Trimming removed 6 bases from V and 10 bases from J, with 20 bases in between. Written as DNA, the CDR3 is TGTGCCAGCAGTCTAAGTGGGACTCCTCGACCGCAGTATTTT. Its protein product is CASSLSGTPRPQYF.

The V call is TRBV5-6, the J call TRBJ2-1; D may be TRBD1 (6 bases). Germline V gene sequence: CDR1 SGHDT, CDR2 YYEEEE. The CDR3 consists of 16 residues. The V end lost 6 bases, the J end lost 4 bases, and 20 bases lay between the germline ends. In DNA form, the CDR3 reads TGTGCCAGCAACCGGCCGGGCAGGGGAATATACAATGAGCAGTTCTTC. It is translated as CASNRPGRGIYNEQFF.

The chain is built from TRBV6-2 or TRBV6-3 and TRBJ1-1; tentatively, D is TRBD1 (5 bases). This CDR3 spans 12 amino acids. Trimming took off 6 bases at V and 11 bases at J, with 16 bases between the two ends. CDR1 MNHEY and CDR2 SVGEGT come from the germline V gene. The DNA of the CDR3 is TGTGCCAGCAGCAATTGGGGACTCTCCGCTTTCTTT. Translating gives CASSNWGLSAFF.

This sequence joins TRBV24-1 and TRBJ1-4; D call uncertain. Germline CDR1 reads KGHDR; CDR2 reads SFDVKD. This CDR3 spans 14 amino acids. V was trimmed by 3 bases and J by 5 bases, leaving 9 bases between them. In DNA, the CDR3 is TGTGCCACCAGTGATCCAGGCCCAAATGAAAAACTGTTTTTT. The encoded protein is CATSDPGPNEKLFF.